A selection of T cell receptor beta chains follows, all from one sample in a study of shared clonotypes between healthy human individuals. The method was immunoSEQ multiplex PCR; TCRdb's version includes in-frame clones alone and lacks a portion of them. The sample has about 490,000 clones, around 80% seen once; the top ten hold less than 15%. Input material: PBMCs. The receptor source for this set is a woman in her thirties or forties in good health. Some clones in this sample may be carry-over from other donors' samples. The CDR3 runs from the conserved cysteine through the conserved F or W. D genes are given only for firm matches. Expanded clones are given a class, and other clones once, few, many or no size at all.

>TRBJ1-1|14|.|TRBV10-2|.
TGCGCCAGCAGAAACACGGACAGAAACACTGAAGCTTTCTTT
CASRNTDRNTEAFF
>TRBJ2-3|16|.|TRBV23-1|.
TGCGCCAGCCCTCCGACCCCGGTCTCGCGCACAGATACGCAGTATTTT
CASPPTPVSRTDTQYF
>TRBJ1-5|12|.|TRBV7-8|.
TGTGCCAGCACCTCCCCCCCTCAGCCCCAGCATTTT
CASTSPPQPQHF
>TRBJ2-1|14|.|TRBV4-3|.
TGCGCCAGCAGCCAAGAGCACAGATACAATGAGCAGTTCTTC
CASSQEHRYNEQFF
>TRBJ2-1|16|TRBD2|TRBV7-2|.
TGTGCCAGCAGCTTATGGGGTAGCGGGTCCTACAATGAGCAGTTCTTC
CASSLWGSGSYNEQFF
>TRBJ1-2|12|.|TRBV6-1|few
TGTGCCAGCAGTGTCGCAGCCTATGGCTACACCTTC
CASSVAAYGYTF
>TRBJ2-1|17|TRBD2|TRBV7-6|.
TGTGCCAGCAGCTTAGGCTCTAGCGGGAACTCCTACAATGAGCAGTTCTTC
CASSLGSSGNSYNEQFF
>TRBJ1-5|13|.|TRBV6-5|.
TGTGCCAGCAGACAGGGAAGGAGTCAGCCCCAGCATTTT
CASRQGRSQPQHF
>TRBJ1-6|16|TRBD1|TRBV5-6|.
TGTGCCAGCAGCACGGGACAGGGAGGCTATAATTCACCCCTCCACTTT
CASSTGQGGYNSPLHF
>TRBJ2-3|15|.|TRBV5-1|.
TGCGCCAGCAGCTTGCAGGGCTCTAGCACAGATACGCAGTATTTT
CASSLQGSSTDTQYF
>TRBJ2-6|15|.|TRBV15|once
TGTGCCACCAGCACCTACAGCTCTGGGGCCAACGTCCTGACTTTC
CATSTYSSGANVLTF
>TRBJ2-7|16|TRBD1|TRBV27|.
TGTGCCAGCAGTAAAGTACCGGGACAGCCCTCTCGTGAGCAGTACTTC
CASSKVPGQPSREQYF
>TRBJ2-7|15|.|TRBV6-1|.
TGTGCCAGCAGTGAAGTTTTACTGAGCCCCTACGAGCAGTACTTC
CASSEVLLSPYEQYF
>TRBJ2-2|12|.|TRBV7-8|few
TGTGCCAGCAGCTCCTCGTCCGGGGAGCTGTTTTTT
CASSSSSGELFF
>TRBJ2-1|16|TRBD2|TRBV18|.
TGTGCCAGCTCATTGGCCCTTAGCGGGGTTCACAATGAGCAGTTCTTC
CASSLALSGVHNEQFF
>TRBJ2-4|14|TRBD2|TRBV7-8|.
TGTGCCAGCAGCCGCGGGACTAGCGGGAACTTTCAGTACTTC
CASSRGTSGNFQYF
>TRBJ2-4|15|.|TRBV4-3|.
TGCGCCAGCAGCCAGGCACTAGCCCCCGGAAACATTCAGTACTTC
CASSQALAPGNIQYF
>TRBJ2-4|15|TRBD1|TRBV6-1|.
TGTGCCAGCAGTATTGGACAGGATGGAGGAAACATTCAGTACTTC
CASSIGQDGGNIQYF
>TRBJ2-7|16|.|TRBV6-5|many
TGTGCCAGCAGTTACTCGCCTACTCAGAGCTCCTACGAGCAGTACTTC
CASSYSPTQSSYEQYF
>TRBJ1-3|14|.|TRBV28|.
TGTGCCACCATGGCGGGGGGTCGTGGAAACACCATATATTTT
CATMAGGRGNTIYF
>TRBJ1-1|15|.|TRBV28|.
TGTGCCAGCACCCTTTATGGGGGGGTATACACTGAAGCTTTCTTT
CASTLYGGVYTEAFF
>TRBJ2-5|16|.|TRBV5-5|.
TGTGCCAGCAGCTTGTCAACGGGAGCGTTGGGAGAGACCCAGTACTTC
CASSLSTGALGETQYF
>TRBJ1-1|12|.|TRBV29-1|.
TGCAGCGTTGACGCGGGAAACACTGAAGCTTTCTTT
CSVDAGNTEAFF
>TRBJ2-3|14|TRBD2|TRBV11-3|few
TGTGCCAGCAGCCGACTAGCGACAACAGATACGCAGTATTTT
CASSRLATTDTQYF
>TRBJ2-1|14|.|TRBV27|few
TGTGCCAGCAGTCCCGGACTTACCCTTGGTGAGCAGTTCTTC
CASSPGLTLGEQFF
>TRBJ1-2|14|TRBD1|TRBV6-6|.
TGTGCCAGCAGTTACCTGGGACAGTTCTATGGCTACACCTTC
CASSYLGQFYGYTF
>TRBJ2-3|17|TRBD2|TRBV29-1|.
TGCAGCGTGGGGGATAGCGGGAGTGATGCGCCGACAGATACGCAGTATTTT
CSVGDSGSDAPTDTQYF
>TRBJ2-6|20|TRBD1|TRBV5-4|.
TGTGCCAGCAGCCTGGGAGCTTTAGGACAGGGGTCCGCTGGGGCCAACGTCCTGACTTTC
CASSLGALGQGSAGANVLTF
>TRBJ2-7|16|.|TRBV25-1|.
TGTGCCAGCAGTGAAGAAGGGGCTAGCAGAACCTACGAGCAGTACTTC
CASSEEGASRTYEQYF
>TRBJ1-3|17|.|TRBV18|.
TGTGCCAGCTCACCCTCCACGCAGAACCTCTTTGGAAACACCATATATTTT
CASSPSTQNLFGNTIYF
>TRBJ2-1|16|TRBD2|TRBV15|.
TGTGCCACCACAGTGGGTGGGACTAGCGGGAGGTCTGAGCAGTTCTTC
CATTVGGTSGRSEQFF
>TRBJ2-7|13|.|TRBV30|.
TGTGCCTGGAGTGAATGGCAGAACTACGAGCAGTACTTC
CAWSEWQNYEQYF
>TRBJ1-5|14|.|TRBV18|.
TGTGCCAGCTCACCACCCACGAGCTATCGGCCCCAGCATTTT
CASSPPTSYRPQHF
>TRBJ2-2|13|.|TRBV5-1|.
TGCGCCAGCAGCTTTGACTTCACCGGGGAGCTGTTTTTT
CASSFDFTGELFF
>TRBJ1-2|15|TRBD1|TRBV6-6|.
TGTGCCAGCAGTTTCGGCAGGGGGCGGCCCTATGGCTACACCTTC
CASSFGRGRPYGYTF
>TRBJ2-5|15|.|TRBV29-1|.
TGCAGCGTTGAAGGAGGCCGGAGAAGACAAGAGACCCAGTACTTC
CSVEGGRRRQETQYF
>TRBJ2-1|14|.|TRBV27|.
TGTGCCAGCAGTGCCCAGGGTTCGTCCAATGAGCAGTTCTTC
CASSAQGSSNEQFF
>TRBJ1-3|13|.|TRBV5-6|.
TGTGCCAGCAGGGGACTCTCTGGAAACACCATATATTTT
CASRGLSGNTIYF